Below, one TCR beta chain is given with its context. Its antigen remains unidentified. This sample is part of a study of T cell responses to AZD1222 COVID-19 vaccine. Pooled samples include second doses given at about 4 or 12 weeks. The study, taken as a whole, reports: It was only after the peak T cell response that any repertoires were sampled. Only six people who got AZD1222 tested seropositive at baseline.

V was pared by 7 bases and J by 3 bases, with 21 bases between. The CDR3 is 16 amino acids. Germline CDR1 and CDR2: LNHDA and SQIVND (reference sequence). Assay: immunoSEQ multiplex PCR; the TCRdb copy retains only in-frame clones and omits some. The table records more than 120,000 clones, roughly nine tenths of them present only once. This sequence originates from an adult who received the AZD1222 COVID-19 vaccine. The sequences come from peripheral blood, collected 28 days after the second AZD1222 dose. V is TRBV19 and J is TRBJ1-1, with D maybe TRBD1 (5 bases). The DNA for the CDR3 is TGTGCCAGTAACCCCAGGGTAGGGACCCTCGACACTGAAGCTTTCTTT. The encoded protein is CASNPRVGTLDTEAFF.